Sequencing of this T cell receptor (beta chain) was carried out in a study of blood T cell repertoires in COVID-19. Study at large: Samples taken during acute and convalescent COVID-19 were collected in the United States, Italy and Spain.

This table comes from immunoSEQ multiplex PCR, and its TCRdb copy is limited to in-frame clones, with some not included. The data show over 80,000 clones, roughly 80% seen once. The CDR3 runs to 16 residues. Germline V gives CDR1 SGHVS, CDR2 FNYEAQ. Trimming shortened V by 1 base and J by 3 bases, and 13 bases separated the two germline ends. Sequenced input: peripheral blood. V is TRBV7-6 and J is TRBJ2-1, with D perhaps matching TRBD2 (6 bases). The sequence derives from a woman aged 50 to 65 with acute or convalescent COVID-19. The CDR3 sequence is CASSLDGTRNYNEQFF. CDR3 nucleotide sequence: TGTGCCAGCAGCTTAGACGGGACTCGCAACTACAATGAGCAGTTCTTC. Full variable domain (missing parts from reference TRBV7-6 and TRBJ2-1): GAGVSQSPRYKVTKRGQDVALRCDPISGHVSLYWYRQALGQGPEFLTYFNYEAQQDKSGLPNDRFSAERPEGSISTLTIQRTEQRDSAMYRCASSLDGTRNYNEQFFGPGTRLTVL.